Following are 20 T cell receptor beta chains from one sample sequenced in a study of chemoradiotherapy in HPV16-positive cancers. Sequencing was performed with immunoSEQ multiplex PCR; in TCRdb, only in-frame clones are kept and a portion is missing. The data contain about 23,000 clones, roughly 87% of them seen just once; the ten biggest clones take up more than 4%. The material was blood, obtained from a patient who underwent chemoradiotherapy. The origin of the receptors is a human donor with HPV-associated anogenital cancer.

The genes are TRBV11-2 and TRBJ2-7; no firm D call. The CDR3 is made up of 15 amino acids. Per germline, CDR1 SGHAT and CDR2 FQNNGV. Trimming pared 5 bases from V and 6 bases from J, leaving 20 bases between. The CDR3 nucleotides read TGTGCCAGCAGCGGCCGGTATGGCAGGATCGGCGAGCAGTACTTC. This sequence encodes CASSGRYGRIGEQYF.

This rearrangement joins TRBV11-2 to TRBJ2-6; 12 nucleotides match TRBD1. From germline, CDR1 is SGHAT and CDR2 FQNNGV. The CDR3 runs 17 residues. The ends lost 3 bases at V and 2 bases at J; junction bases unmatched: 2. CDR3 sequence reads: CASSFGTGGTGANVLTF. The CDR3 nucleotides are TGTGCCAGCAGCTTCGGGACAGGGGGCACTGGGGCCAACGTCCTGACTTTC.

The chain combines TRBV19 with TRBJ1-2, with 8 bases fitting TRBD1. Trimming took 5 bases from V and 4 from J; bases not matched to a gene: 9. Looked up from germline, CDR1 is LNHDA and CDR2 is SQIVND (reference sequence). CDR3 length: 15 amino acids. The DNA for the CDR3 is TGTGCCAGTAGTCGGCAGGGGGCTACCTCCTATGGCTACACCTTC. It codes for CASSRQGATSYGYTF.

This sequence joins TRBV5-1 and TRBJ1-2, with 9 positions matching TRBD1. Germline CDR1 SGHRS, CDR2 YFSETQ. The CDR3 consists of 14 residues. Trimming at V came to 4 bases and at J to 4 bases, leaving 5 bases not matched to a gene. The CDR3 bases are TGCGCCAGCAGCACCTCGACAGGGGGCTATGGCTACACCTTC. This codes for CASSTSTGGYGYTF.

J is TRBJ2-2 and V is TRBV7-9; D perhaps matches TRBD1 (6 bases). Germline assignment: CDR1 SEHNR and CDR2 FQNEAQ (reference sequence). V lost 2 bases, J lost 4 bases, and 8 bases lay in between. CDR3 length: 14 residues. The CDR3: CASSLRDITGELFF. DNA for the CDR3: TGTGCCAGCAGCTTAAGGGACATCACCGGGGAGCTGTTTTTT.

The chain employs TRBV7-2 and TRBJ2-1, with D perhaps assigned TRBD1 or TRBD2 (5 bases each). This CDR3 has 15 residues. The germline gives CDR1 SGHTA, CDR2 FQGNSA. Trimming pared 8 bases from V and 1 base from J, leaving 15 bases between. CDR3: CASSGGDGSYNEQFF. CDR3 nucleotides: TGTGCCAGCTCTGGGGGTGACGGGTCCTACAATGAGCAGTTCTTC. Drawing the rest from reference TRBV7-2 and TRBJ2-1, the complete variable domain is GAGVSQSPSNKVTEKGKDVELRCDPISGHTALYWYRQSLGQGLEFLIYFQGNSAPDKSGLPSDRFSAERTGGSVSTLTIQRTQQEDSAVYLCASSGGDGSYNEQFFGPGTRLTVL.

This clone appeared a few times. The chain is built from TRBV10-1 and TRBJ2-7; no definite D call. This CDR3 has 10 amino acids. Trimming left V 4 bases short and J 7 bases short, with 5 bases between. Germline V lookup: CDR1 WNHNN, CDR2 SYGVQD (reference sequence). CDR3 nucleotide sequence: TGCGCCAGCAGTGTTCGGGAGCAGTACTTC. This codes for CASSVREQYF.

This sequence joins TRBV6-1 and TRBJ1-1; D call uncertain. The CDR3 has 15 residues. V dropped 3 bases and J dropped 1 base, with 12 bases sitting between them. Germline V gene data show CDR1 as MNHNS and CDR2 as SASEGT. CDR3 region: CASSDTGSGNTEAFF. The CDR3 DNA sequence: TGTGCCAGCAGTGACACGGGTAGTGGGAACACTGAAGCTTTCTTT.

This clone has a handful of counts. The chain uses TRBV7-2 and TRBJ2-2; 11 bases fit TRBD2. The length of the CDR3 is 16 residues. V was clipped by 0 bases and J by 3 bases; unmatched bases: 0. Germline V gene sequence: CDR1 SGHTA, CDR2 FQGNSA. This CDR3 is CASSLASGGDTGELFF. The CDR3 coding sequence is TGTGCCAGCAGCTTAGCTAGCGGGGGGGACACCGGGGAGCTGTTTTTT.

The J gene is TRBJ2-2, the V gene TRBV5-8; 11 bases are shared with TRBD1. Germline V gene data show CDR1 as SGHTS and CDR2 as YDEGEE. V lost 4 bases and J lost 0; bases outside the gene matches: 5. The CDR3 spans 17 residues. CDR3 coding DNA: TGTGCCAGCAGCGGATGGGACAGGGGGTCGAACACCGGGGAGCTGTTTTTT. It specifies CASSGWDRGSNTGELFF.

The chain combines TRBV6-1 with TRBJ2-3; 7 nucleotides match TRBD1. J was trimmed by 0 bases and V by 6 bases; bases with no gene match: 3. The CDR3 is 14 amino acids. Per the germline V gene, CDR1 is MNHNS and CDR2 is SASEGT. CDR3 sequence: CASSLTGSTDTQYF. The CDR3 DNA reads TGTGCCAGCAGCCTGACAGGGAGCACAGATACGCAGTATTTT.

V is TRBV6-1 and J is TRBJ1-2; no clear D gene. Trimming cost V 3 bases and J 1 base, with 6 bases left between them. The CDR3 covers 13 residues. Germline V CDR1 and CDR2: MNHNS, SASEGT. The CDR3 coding sequence is TGTGCCAGCAGTGACAGAATTAACTATGGCTACACCTTC. Encoded protein: CASSDRINYGYTF.

V is TRBV19 and J is TRBJ1-2, with no clear D. Germline CDR1 is LNHDA and CDR2 is SQIVND (reference sequence). The CDR3 length is 14 residues. V was trimmed by 5 bases and J by 8 bases, leaving 18 bases between them. The CDR3 DNA reads TGTGCCAGTAGTTCCAGGTCCTCAGCTTTAGGCTACACCTTC. This codes for CASSSRSSALGYTF.

The gene calls are TRBV7-3 and TRBJ2-3, with no clear D. Trimming shortened V by 2 bases and J by 0 bases, and 3 bases separated the two germline ends. The CDR3 extends over 13 amino acids. Germline V gene lookup returns CDR1 SGHTA and CDR2 FQGTGA. The CDR3 nucleotides are TGTGCCAGCAGCTTACAAAGCACAGATACGCAGTATTTT. It specifies CASSLQSTDTQYF. The full variable domain, with the rest looked up from reference TRBV7-3 and TRBJ2-3, is GAGVSQTPSNKVTEKGKYVELRCDPISGHTALYWYRQSLGQGPEFLIYFQGTGAADDSGLPNDRFFAVRPEGSVSTLKIQRTERGDSAVYLCASSLQSTDTQYFGPGTRLTVL.

The chain has TRBV5-4 and TRBJ1-6; D uncertain. Germline V gives CDR1 SGHNT, CDR2 YYREEE (reference sequence). The CDR3 loop spans 16 amino acids. V shed 1 base and J shed 0 bases, with 8 bases lying between them. The CDR3 nucleotides read TGTGCCAGCAGCTTGTGGGAGAGCTCCTATAATTCACCCCTCCACTTT. This codes for CASSLWESSYNSPLHF.

The J gene is TRBJ2-1, the V gene TRBV4-1; 13 bases are a match to TRBD2. The CDR3 consists of 16 residues. J gave up 4 bases and V 4 bases, and 4 bases lay outside the gene matches. Germline assignment: CDR1 MGHRA and CDR2 YSYEKL. The CDR3 loop is CASSRGTSGAYNEQFF. CDR3 DNA: TGCGCCAGCAGCCGGGGGACTAGCGGGGCTTACAATGAGCAGTTCTTC.

This clone was seen only a few times. DNA for the CDR3: TGCGCCAGCAGCGACCCTCAGGGTAACAATGAGCAGTTCTTC. Translated: CASSDPQGNNEQFF. The chain joins TRBV5-1 to TRBJ2-1; D is perhaps TRBD1 (5 bases). From germline, CDR1 is SGHRS and CDR2 YFSETQ. The CDR3 is 14 amino acids. Trimming removed 4 bases from V and 5 bases from J, with 13 bases in between.

This clone was seen a handful of times. The chain links TRBV10-3 to TRBJ2-2; the match to TRBD1 covers 8 bases. The CDR3 totals 16 residues. The germline V gene encodes CDR1 ENHRY and CDR2 SYGVKD. V dropped 4 bases and J dropped 1; count of bases not matched to a gene: 5. The CDR3 nucleotides read TGTGCCATCAGTGTTACGGGGACAGGGAACACCGGGGAGCTGTTTTTT. It translates to CAISVTGTGNTGELFF.

V gene TRBV6-5 combines with J gene TRBJ1-2; a possible D gene is TRBD1 (5 bases). V was shortened by 5 bases and J by 2 bases, with 12 bases between the two germline ends. Per germline, CDR1 MNHEY and CDR2 SVGAGI. CDR3 length: 14 amino acids. The CDR3 sequence is CASSERDGNYGYTF. The CDR3 region has the DNA TGTGCCAGCAGTGAGCGGGACGGCAACTATGGCTACACCTTC.

The J gene is TRBJ2-2, the V gene TRBV29-1, with D possibly TRBD1 on 6 matching bases. The ends were cut back, 4 bases at V and 1 base at J, with 7 bases in the middle. Looked up from germline, CDR1 is SQVTM and CDR2 is ANQGSEA. The CDR3 totals 13 residues. In nucleotides, the CDR3 is TGCAGCGTTGCACAGGGGAACACCGGGGAGCTGTTTTTT. Protein: CSVAQGNTGELFF.